The clone carrying this T cell receptor (beta chain) has a handful of counts. These data belong to a study of blood T cell repertoires in COVID-19. Per the original methods: Amplifying reference gene primers gave estimates of nucleated cell counts. The method was immunoSEQ multiplex PCR; TCRdb's version includes in-frame clones alone and lacks a portion of them. The D gene and trimming were derived from the DNA, and the V and J assignments and clone size from that table. The sample has under 300,000 clones; 70% to 90% are singletons. V trimming: 4 bases; J trimming: 5 bases; junction bases outside the gene matches: 10. Germline V gives CDR1 KGHDR, CDR2 SFDVKD. CDR3 length equals 18 residues. Resolution of symptoms, clearance, or two negative PCRs was present in recovered Cohort 3 donors.

The chain uses TRBV24-1 and TRBJ2-1, with 13 bases lining up with TRBD2. The sequence was collected from a woman in her forties or fifties who had recovered from COVID-19. The specimen sequenced was PBMCs or T cells enriched from blood (not recorded which). CDR3 in DNA: TGTGCCACCAGTGACCCGCGAGAAACTAGCGGGAGGGACAATGAGCAGTTCTTC. Translating gives CATSDPRETSGRDNEQFF.